This T cell receptor (beta chain) comes out of a study of blood T cells in healthy people across ages. Study-level points and caveats: From one million sequenced T cells, diversity estimates were lower bounds. Age brought a roughly linear fall in TCR beta diversity measured per million T cells. Conclusively comparing naive with antigen-experienced cells was impossible with unsorted PBMCs.

Worth noting for this clonotype: The antigen remains unidentified.

This CDR3 is built from 13 residues. Per germline, CDR1 DFQATT and CDR2 SNEGSKA (reference sequence). V dropped 5 bases and J dropped 8 bases, with 18 bases sitting between them. PCR was performed a second time for roughly 6 to 12 cycles using a sample-barcoded 5' primer and a J-beta primer mix. Through a template-switch adaptor with 12 random nucleotides, each cDNA molecule received a tag. TCRdb analysed the 5' RACE reads with MiXCR anew, one entry per CDR3 protein. The sample yields 1.2 million to 1.5 million distinct CDR3 sequences, roughly 40% seen once. This chain joins TRBV20-1 and TRBJ1-1; D possibly corresponds to TRBD1 (5 bases). Sample: blood. This sequence originates from a woman between 18 and 29 years old in good health. CDR3 nucleotides: TGCAGTGCTTTCTATGACGGCCGGGGGGAAGCTTTCTTT. Translated: CSAFYDGRGEAFF.